The present TCR beta chain was sequenced within a study of naive and memory T cell subsets. Study observations and caveats: Naive repertoires, especially CD8, held a few larger clonotypes, possibly memory cells re-expressing CD45RA. Between naive and memory subsets, TCR abundance power law exponents differed.

This clonotype was detected many times. Its antigen is not identified. Two oligonucleotides, mixed equimolar, formed the beta constant-region primer covering TRBC1 and TRBC2. Nested alpha and beta constant-region primers with the SP2 primer drove four PCR rounds on ligated cDNA. Via MiXCR, TCRdb re-called the UMI-ligation and nested PCR reads, giving one row per CDR3 protein. The sample lists over 80,000 distinct CDR3 sequences; 11% were seen once. This CDR3 spans 14 amino acids. Germline V lookup: CDR1 SNHLY, CDR2 FYNNEI. The V segment lost 6 bases and the J segment 0 bases; nucleotides outside the gene matches: 1.

The chain uses TRBV2 and TRBJ2-3; TRBD2 matches at 9 bases. Material: naive CD4+ T cells from blood. This TCR was recovered from a human donor in good health. The CDR3 sequence is CASRRGGSTDTQYF. The CDR3 DNA is TGTGCCAGCAGGCGGGGGGGCAGCACAGATACGCAGTATTTT.